Following are 25 T cell receptor beta chains from one sample sequenced in a study of type 1 and type 2 diabetes patients. Amplification started from genomic DNA. Amplification of the beta chain CDR3 used 30 forward and 13 reverse multiplex primers. TCRdb fed the multiplex PCR reads into MiXCR, producing one record per CDR3 protein. The profile shows 270,000 or so distinct CDR3 sequences, 47% of them singletons. Sequencing was performed on peripheral blood mononuclear cells (PBMCs). The receptors derive from a young man with type 2 diabetes.

The chain combines TRBV20-1 with TRBJ2-7; weak D call: TRBD1 (6 bases). V lost 5 bases to trimming and J lost 0 bases, with 14 bases between them. Germline CDR1 is DFQATT and CDR2 is SNEGSKA (reference sequence). The CDR3 spans 14 residues. The CDR3 DNA reads TGCAGTGCTTCCGGGACACCGAGCTCCTACGAGCAGTACTTC. This gives the protein CSASGTPSSYEQYF.

Concerning this clonotype: One base away lies a much larger clone, so this may be a sequencing read error. The J gene is TRBJ2-2, the V gene TRBV15; D gene uncertain. The CDR3 totals 15 residues. V lost 5 bases, J lost 5 bases, and 15 bases lay in between. Germline CDR1 and CDR2: LNHNV and YYDKDF (reference sequence). The CDR3 DNA follows: TGTGCCACCAGCCAAGCTGGAGAGTGGACCGGGGAGCTGTTTTTT. Its protein product is CATSQAGEWTGELFF.

In regard to this clonotype: Just one base apart from a much larger clone, this may be a read error. The genes are TRBV25-1 and TRBJ1-5; D not certain. Germline CDR1 and CDR2: MGHDK and SYGVNS. Trimming left V 3 bases short and J 6 bases short, with 6 bases between. This CDR3 has 12 amino acids. The CDR3 DNA is TGTGCCAGCAGTGATTACAGTCAGCCCCAGCATTTT. Translation: CASSDYSQPQHF.

The chain recombines TRBV14 with TRBJ2-3; D is possibly TRBD1 (5 bases). V was shortened by 6 bases and J by 4 bases, with 8 bases between the two germline ends. There are 12 residues in the CDR3. Germline lookup yields CDR1 SGHDN and CDR2 FVKESK. CDR3 residues: CASRTDADTQYF. The CDR3 nucleotides are TGTGCCAGCAGGACAGATGCAGATACGCAGTATTTT. The variable domain in full, completed from reference TRBV14 and TRBJ2-3, reads EAGVTQFPSHSVIEKGQTVTLRCDPISGHDNLYWYRRVMGKEIKFLLHFVKESKQDESGMPNNRFLAERTGGTYSTLKVQPAELEDSGVYFCASRTDADTQYFGPGTRLTVL.

The chain has TRBV2 and TRBJ1-1, with a tentative D call TRBD1 (6 bases). V was cut by 4 bases and J by 10 bases, with 16 bases left in between. This CDR3 contains 13 residues. Germline CDR1 and CDR2: SNHLY and FYNNEI. CDR3 nucleotides: TGTGCCAGCAGTGTACAGGGTACTCTATTAGCTTTCTTT. Its protein product is CASSVQGTLLAFF.

The chain employs TRBV19 and TRBJ2-6; D might be TRBD1 or TRBD2, each matching 5 bases. The V end lost 4 bases, the J end lost 0 bases, and 13 bases lay between the germline ends. CDR1 is LNHDA, CDR2 SQIVND, per germline (reference sequence). The CDR3 loop spans 17 amino acids. The CDR3 DNA sequence: TGTGCCAGTAGTAAGGGACGAACTACCTCTGGGGCCAACGTCCTGACTTTC. It is translated as CASSKGRTTSGANVLTF. Combining the CDR3 with reference TRBV19 and TRBJ2-6 gives the whole variable domain DGGITQSPKYLFRKEGQNVTLSCEQNLNHDAMYWYRQDPGQGLRLIYYSQIVNDFQKGDIAEGYSVSREKKESFPLTVTSAQKNPTAFYLCASSKGRTTSGANVLTFGAGSRLTVL.

This clonotype came up a few times. The chain joins TRBV7-2 to TRBJ2-7, with TRBD1 matching over 7 bases. Losses at the gene ends were 3 bases for V and 0 bases for J; bases not matched to a gene: 5. CDR3 length: 15 residues. Germline values: CDR1 SGHTA, CDR2 FQGNSA. The CDR3 DNA reads TGTGCCAGCAGCTTTCTCAGGGGGAGCTCCTACGAGCAGTACTTC. Its translation is CASSFLRGSSYEQYF.

This clonotype was observed a handful of times. The chain is built from TRBV25-1 and TRBJ1-1, with D perhaps TRBD1 (5 bases). The CDR3 consists of 11 residues. Germline V gene data show CDR1 as MGHDK and CDR2 as SYGVNS. V was pared by 8 bases and J by 9 bases, with 13 bases between. DNA for the CDR3: TGTGCCAGCGGGTGGGGCACACAAGCTTTCTTT. Its translation is CASGWGTQAFF.

There are a few counts of this clonotype. The J gene is TRBJ2-5, the V gene TRBV10-1; TRBD1 is a possible D gene (5 bases). In germline, CDR1 is WNHNN, CDR2 SYGVQD (reference sequence). Trimming stripped 5 bases from V and 4 bases from J, with 11 bases between. The CDR3 covers 13 residues. CDR3 residues: CASSPGLLETQYF. CDR3 nucleotide sequence: TGCGCCAGCAGTCCAGGGTTATTAGAGACCCAGTACTTC.

This clonotype was observed a few times. The V gene is TRBV6-5, the J gene TRBJ1-6, with D possibly matching TRBD1 (5 bases). This CDR3 has 15 amino acids. Trimming took 7 bases from V and 9 from J, leaving 19 bases between them. CDR1 is MNHEY and CDR2 is SVGAGI in the germline V gene. CDR3 sequence: CASTLGEGIGSPLHF. Here the CDR3 DNA reads TGTGCCAGCACCCTCGGGGAGGGGATTGGTTCACCCCTCCACTTT.

The rearrangement links TRBV29-1 to TRBJ2-7, with D tentatively TRBD1 (6 bases). V was shortened by 6 bases and J by 6 bases, with 33 bases between the two germline ends. Per germline, CDR1 SQVTM and CDR2 ANQGSEA. This CDR3 contains 18 residues. CDR3 sequence reads: CSVAKWTAVSAGPGEQYF. CDR3 sequence (DNA): TGCAGCGTCGCAAAATGGACAGCGGTTTCCGCGGGTCCGGGCGAGCAGTACTTC.

The chain recombines TRBV4-1 with TRBJ2-7; TRBD2 might be the D (6 bases). CDR1 is MGHRA and CDR2 is YSYEKL in the germline V gene. The CDR3 contains 14 residues. Between the trimmed V and J ends, which lost 1 base and 4 bases, there was a span of 11 bases. CDR3 coding DNA: TGCGCCAGCAGCCAAGCGCCGGGAGAATACGAGCAGTACTTC. It codes for CASSQAPGEYEQYF.

This clonotype was detected only once. The rearrangement joins TRBV7-8 to TRBJ2-1; perhaps D is TRBD1 or TRBD2 (6 bases each). V dropped 1 base and J dropped 5 bases, with 18 bases sitting between them. The V gene's germline CDR1 is SGHVS and CDR2 FQNEAQ. The CDR3 runs 17 residues. The chain's CDR3 is CASSLDGGVFPHNEQFF. The DNA of the CDR3 is TGTGCCAGCAGCTTAGACGGGGGCGTGTTTCCCCACAATGAGCAGTTCTTC. The whole variable domain, remainder taken from reference TRBV7-8 and TRBJ2-1, is GAGVSQSPRYKVAKRGQDVALRCDPISGHVSLFWYQQALGQGPEFLTYFQNEAQLDKSGLPSDRFFAERPEGSVSTLKIQRTQQEDSAVYLCASSLDGGVFPHNEQFFGPGTRLTVL.

The rearrangement links TRBV7-4 to TRBJ2-5, with 8 bases identical to TRBD1. The J call may be faulty, since TRBJ2-7 better matches the DNA end. This CDR3 is 15 amino acids long. The V gene's germline CDR1 is SGHVT and CDR2 SQSDAQ. DNA for the CDR3: TGTGCCAGCAGCACCGCCCCGACAGGGGTCTACGAGCAGTACTTC. Translation: CASSTAPTGVYEQYF.

The J gene is TRBJ1-1, the V gene TRBV10-2; D may be TRBD1 (5 bases). V dropped 2 bases and J dropped 3 bases, with 19 bases sitting between them. The CDR3 sequence is 17 residues long. The germline V gene has CDR1 WSHSY and CDR2 SAAADI. The CDR3 sequence is CASSEQGASPRDTEAFF. CDR3 nucleotides: TGCGCCAGCAGTGAGCAGGGAGCCTCCCCAAGGGACACTGAAGCTTTCTTT.

The V and J genes are TRBV4-2 and TRBJ2-2, with D possibly being TRBD2 (6 bases). Germline lookup yields CDR1 LGHNA and CDR2 YNFKEQ. The CDR3 is made up of 18 amino acids. V was cut by 0 bases and J by 4 bases, with 18 bases left in between. The CDR3 DNA is TGTGCCAGCAGCCAAGAGGACGCGGGACCCCTCCCCACCGGGGAGCTGTTTTTT. It yields the protein CASSQEDAGPLPTGELFF.

The chain joins TRBV19 to TRBJ2-1, with 7 bases identical to TRBD1. Germline trimming cut 6 bases from V and 3 bases from J; bases unmatched to any gene: 8. The CDR3 consists of 15 residues. The germline CDR1 and CDR2 sequences are LNHDA and SQIVND (reference sequence). The CDR3 here is CASSLRDRDYNEQFF. Written as DNA, the CDR3 is TGTGCCAGTAGCCTCCGGGACAGAGACTACAATGAGCAGTTCTTC.

The rearrangement links TRBV25-1 to TRBJ2-7, with TRBD2 matching 7 bases. This CDR3 has 16 amino acids. The germline V gene encodes CDR1 MGHDK and CDR2 SYGVNS. J was trimmed by 3 bases and V by 5 bases; bases with no gene match: 13. In DNA, the CDR3 is TGTGCCAGCAGTTACTCGGGGAGTCTAGCGGACTACGAGCAGTACTTC. This gives the protein CASSYSGSLADYEQYF.

This clonotype appeared a few times. V is TRBV4-2 and J is TRBJ2-1, with TRBD2 as a possible D gene (6 bases). Germline lookup yields CDR1 LGHNA and CDR2 YNFKEQ. With 3 bases removed from V and 3 bases from J, the gap between germline ends came to 6 bases. There are 13 residues in the CDR3. The CDR3 DNA reads TGTGCCAGCAGCCAGGGGGGCTACAATGAGCAGTTCTTC. It yields the protein CASSQGGYNEQFF.

About this clonotype itself: Since a much larger clone is just one base distant, this may be a read error. The V and J genes are TRBV19 and TRBJ1-2, with 7 bases matching TRBD1. The CDR3 is 15 residues long. Germline CDR1 LNHDA, CDR2 SQIVND (reference sequence). The CDR3 DNA sequence: TGTGCCAGTAGTCCAGGGACAGACACTAACTATGGCTACGCCTTC. Encoded protein: CASSPGTDTNYGYAF.

The chain recombines TRBV7-2 with TRBJ2-3; D could derive from TRBD1 or TRBD2 (6 bases each). The CDR3 totals 15 residues. The germline CDR1 and CDR2 sequences are SGHTA and FQGNSA. Between the trimmed V and J ends, which lost 5 bases and 1 base, there was a span of 13 bases. The chain's CDR3 is CASSGGGGGTDTQYF. As DNA, the CDR3 is TGTGCCAGCAGCGGTGGAGGGGGAGGCACAGATACGCAGTATTTT. Filled out from reference TRBV7-2 and TRBJ2-3, the complete variable domain reads GAGVSQSPSNKVTEKGKDVELRCDPISGHTALYWYRQSLGQGLEFLIYFQGNSAPDKSGLPSDRFSAERTGGSVSTLTIQRTQQEDSAVYLCASSGGGGGTDTQYFGPGTRLTVL.

A remark on this clonotype: The junction differs from germline at one of its ends, possibly a read error. This chain connects TRBV19 to TRBJ2-6; perhaps D is TRBD1 or TRBD2 (5 bases each). This CDR3 is 15 amino acids long. Germline lookup yields CDR1 LNHDA and CDR2 SQIVND (reference sequence). The CDR3 DNA reads TGTGCCAGTAGTCCCAGGGAGTCTGGGGCCAACGTCATGACTTTC. Protein: CASSPRESGANVMTF. Variable domain in full (rest from reference TRBV19 and TRBJ2-6): DGGITQSPKYLFRKEGQNVTLSCEQNLNHDAMYWYRQDPGQGLRLIYYSQIVNDFQKGDIAEGYSVSREKKESFPLTVTSAQKNPTAFYLCASSPRESGANVMTFGAGSRLTVL.

This chain joins TRBV24-1 and TRBJ2-2, with 10 positions matching TRBD1. Germline CDR1 is KGHDR and CDR2 is SFDVKD. The CDR3 totals 17 residues. J lost 0 bases, V lost 0 bases, and 0 bases had no gene match. The CDR3 DNA sequence: TGTGCCACCAGTGATTTGGGGACAGGGGCGAACACCGGGGAGCTGTTTTTT. Translating gives CATSDLGTGANTGELFF.

This sequence joins TRBV6-6 and TRBJ2-2; 10 nucleotides line up with TRBD1. The CDR3 contains 17 residues. Germline V gene data show CDR1 as MNHNY and CDR2 as SVGAGI (reference sequence). The V and J ends lost 4 bases and 8 bases, in that order; junction bases with no gene match: 13. The CDR3 reads CASSSKTGTGEGGELFF. The CDR3 nucleotides read TGTGCCAGCAGTTCCAAAACCGGGACAGGGGAAGGAGGGGAGCTGTTTTTT.

This clonotype was found a few times. J is TRBJ2-7 and V is TRBV20-1, with unresolved D. This CDR3 is built from 13 residues. CDR1 and CDR2 (germline): DFQATT, SNEGSKA (reference sequence). V lost 1 base and J lost 0, with 7 bases in between. CDR3 in DNA: TGCAGTGCTAGAGTATTTGACTCCTACGAGCAGTACTTC. It codes for CSARVFDSYEQYF.